Listed here are 17 T cell receptor beta chains from one sample, sequenced in a study of sequential checkpoint blockade in melanoma. Assay: immunoSEQ multiplex PCR; the TCRdb copy retains only in-frame clones and omits some. The repertoire includes 26,000 or so clones, 70% to 90% of them detected once, and around 13% sits in the top ten. The treatment was: randomized to nivolumab then ipilimumab (arm A) or the reverse (arm B). This specimen was CD8+ T cells sorted from blood (inferred from file names), taken from a patient given nivolumab and ipilimumab in sequence. These receptors were obtained from a human donor with melanoma.

The rearrangement joins TRBV5-6 to TRBJ1-2; 7 positions agree with TRBD1. V shed 4 bases and J 5 bases; nucleotides not matched to a gene: 5. The CDR3 runs to 13 residues. The V gene's germline CDR1 is SGHDT and CDR2 YYEEEE. The CDR3 is CASSPGTVYGYTF. The CDR3 coding sequence is TGTGCCAGCAGCCCCGGGACAGTATATGGCTACACCTTC.

A single count supports this clone. Mismatch with germline at one junction end may stem from a read error. Other DNA sequences in this sample translate to the same CDR3. V is TRBV19 and J is TRBJ1-1; possibly TRBD1 for D (5 bases). CDR1 is LNHDA and CDR2 is SQIVND in the germline V gene (reference sequence). The CDR3 has 14 residues. In DNA form, the CDR3 reads TGTGCCAGTAGTATTGGGGGAGGCGACACTGAAGCCTTCTTT. It is translated as CASSIGGGDTEAFF.

The chain employs TRBV4-2 and TRBJ2-2; the D is unclear. The germline V gene has CDR1 LGHNA and CDR2 YNFKEQ. The CDR3 is made up of 14 amino acids. The V gene lost 7 bases and the J gene lost 3 bases, with 12 bases spanning the gap. The CDR3 bases are TGTGCCAGCACCGCCAACGGTGACACCGGGGAGCTGTTTTTT. Protein product: CASTANGDTGELFF.

V gene TRBV13 combines with J gene TRBJ2-1, with 7 bases aligning to TRBD1. CDR1 PRHDT and CDR2 FYEKMQ come from the germline V gene (reference sequence). J lost 8 bases, V lost 5 bases, and 9 bases had no gene match. The CDR3 loop spans 14 amino acids. The CDR3 sequence is CASSTGKRGHEQFF. DNA for the CDR3: TGTGCCAGCAGCACCGGGAAAAGGGGGCATGAGCAGTTCTTC.

The CDR3 here is CASSIRGPYEQYF. The CDR3 DNA is TGTGCCAGTAGTATAAGGGGTCCCTACGAGCAGTACTTC. The V call is TRBV19, the J call TRBJ2-7, with D possibly being TRBD1 (5 bases). The CDR3 is 13 amino acids. CDR1 and CDR2 from the germline V gene are LNHDA and SQIVND (reference sequence). Trimming removed 2 bases from V and 2 bases from J, with 7 bases in between.

The J gene is TRBJ1-1, the V gene TRBV27; D is ambiguous. The CDR3 consists of 14 residues. Germline V gives CDR1 MNHEY, CDR2 SMNVEV (reference sequence). Trimming cost V 5 bases and J 0 bases, with 10 bases left between them. The CDR3 DNA follows: TGTGCCAGCAGTCCCGCGCTTATGAACACTGAAGCTTTCTTT. Translating gives CASSPALMNTEAFF.

This chain uses TRBV14 with TRBJ1-5; a weak D match, TRBD1 (6 bases). This CDR3 is built from 13 residues. The germline CDR1 and CDR2 sequences are SGHDN and FVKESK. V gave up 3 bases and J gave up 7 bases, with 10 bases separating them. CDR3 in DNA: TGTGCCAGCAGCCATTTAGGGGGACAGCCCCAGCATTTT. This gives the protein CASSHLGGQPQHF.

The chain carries TRBV27 and TRBJ2-3, with D tentatively TRBD1 (6 bases). V dropped 8 bases and J dropped 0 bases, with 15 bases sitting between them. Germline CDR1 and CDR2: MNHEY and SMNVEV (reference sequence). This CDR3 comprises 15 residues. The chain's CDR3 is CASWDTSLSTDTQYF. The CDR3 nucleotides are TGTGCCAGCTGGGACACCAGCCTTAGCACAGATACGCAGTATTTT.

The J gene is TRBJ2-7, the V gene TRBV9; weak D call: TRBD1 (6 bases). V was shortened by 0 bases and J by 3 bases, with 19 bases between the two germline ends. CDR3 size: 17 residues. Per the germline V gene, CDR1 is SGDLS and CDR2 is YYNGEE. DNA for the CDR3: TGTGCCAGCAGCGTAGCCAAGTTCGGGACACCTATCTACGAGCAGTACTTC. Translated, it gives CASSVAKFGTPIYEQYF.

The V and J genes are TRBV6-1 and TRBJ2-2; 7 bases agree with TRBD1. This CDR3 is 14 amino acids long. V was clipped by 3 bases and J by 3 bases; unmatched bases: 1. Germline CDR1 MNHNS, CDR2 SASEGT. The CDR3 bases are TGTGCCAGCAGTGACAGGGGGTACACCGGGGAGCTGTTTTTT. Translation gives CASSDRGYTGELFF.

V gene TRBV4-1 combines with J gene TRBJ2-7; TRBD1 might be the D (6 bases). V was clipped by 3 bases and J by 0 bases, with 15 bases between them. Per germline, CDR1 MGHRA and CDR2 YSYEKL. The CDR3 totals 16 residues. CDR3 in amino acids: CASSQRAGASSYEQYV. The CDR3 DNA follows: TGCGCCAGCAGCCAGAGAGCAGGGGCCAGCTCCTACGAGCAGTACGTC.

This clone occurred once. The chain joins TRBV14 to TRBJ2-5, with 7 bases that match TRBD2. Looked up from germline, CDR1 is SGHDN and CDR2 is FVKESK. CDR3 size: 16 residues. V was clipped by 1 base and J by 1 base; unmatched bases: 6. The CDR3 DNA is TGTGCCAGCAGCCAAGGGGTAGCGGGCCTCCAAGAGACCCAGTACTTC. Translated: CASSQGVAGLQETQYF.

The chain uses TRBV9 and TRBJ2-1; 10 nucleotides match TRBD2. J lost 15 bases, V lost 3 bases, and 6 bases had no gene match. This CDR3 contains 12 residues. The germline gives CDR1 SGDLS, CDR2 YYNGEE. CDR3 region: CASSAWTSGLFF. CDR3 sequence (DNA): TGTGCCAGCAGCGCCTGGACTAGCGGCCTGTTCTTC.

This clone was observed a few times. CDR3 sequence reads: CAIHWGQGSNTEAFF. The CDR3 coding sequence is TGTGCCATACATTGGGGGCAGGGGTCGAACACTGAAGCTTTCTTT. V gene TRBV19 combines with J gene TRBJ1-1; weak D call: TRBD1 (6 bases). This CDR3 has 15 residues. Between the trimmed V and J ends, which lost 10 bases and 1 base, there was a span of 19 bases. Per germline, CDR1 LNHDA and CDR2 SQIVND (reference sequence).

This chain uses TRBV23-1 with TRBJ1-4; TRBD1 agrees at 10 bases. TRBV23-1 is an open reading frame whose function is uncertain. This CDR3 is 15 amino acids long. With 3 bases clipped from V and 7 bases from J, the junction kept 5 bases outside the gene matches. The CDR3 sequence is CASSQPTGGFEKLFF. The DNA of the CDR3 is TGCGCCAGCAGTCAGCCGACAGGGGGCTTTGAAAAACTGTTTTTT.

About this clone: At one of its ends the junction is not consistent with the germline gene, which may arise from a read error. Other DNA sequences in the sample encode the same CDR3. The V and J genes are TRBV4-1 and TRBJ2-2, with TRBD1 matching 8 bases. CDR1 and CDR2 (germline): MGHRA, YSYEKL. The CDR3 totals 16 residues. The CDR3 nucleotides are TGTGCCAGCAGCCTCGACAGGGGCTTTGAGGTCGGGGAGCTGTTTTTT. Encoded protein: CASSLDRGFEVGELFF.

This clone occurred a few times. The chain joins TRBV12-5 to TRBJ2-1; D remains unclear. Trimming cost V 1 base and J 9 bases, with 10 bases left between them. The CDR3 loop spans 13 amino acids. CDR1 LGHNT and CDR2 FRNRAP come from the germline V gene. The CDR3 DNA reads TGTGCTAGTGGTTTGGACCCACATGTTGAGCAGTTCTTC. Translated, it gives CASGLDPHVEQFF.